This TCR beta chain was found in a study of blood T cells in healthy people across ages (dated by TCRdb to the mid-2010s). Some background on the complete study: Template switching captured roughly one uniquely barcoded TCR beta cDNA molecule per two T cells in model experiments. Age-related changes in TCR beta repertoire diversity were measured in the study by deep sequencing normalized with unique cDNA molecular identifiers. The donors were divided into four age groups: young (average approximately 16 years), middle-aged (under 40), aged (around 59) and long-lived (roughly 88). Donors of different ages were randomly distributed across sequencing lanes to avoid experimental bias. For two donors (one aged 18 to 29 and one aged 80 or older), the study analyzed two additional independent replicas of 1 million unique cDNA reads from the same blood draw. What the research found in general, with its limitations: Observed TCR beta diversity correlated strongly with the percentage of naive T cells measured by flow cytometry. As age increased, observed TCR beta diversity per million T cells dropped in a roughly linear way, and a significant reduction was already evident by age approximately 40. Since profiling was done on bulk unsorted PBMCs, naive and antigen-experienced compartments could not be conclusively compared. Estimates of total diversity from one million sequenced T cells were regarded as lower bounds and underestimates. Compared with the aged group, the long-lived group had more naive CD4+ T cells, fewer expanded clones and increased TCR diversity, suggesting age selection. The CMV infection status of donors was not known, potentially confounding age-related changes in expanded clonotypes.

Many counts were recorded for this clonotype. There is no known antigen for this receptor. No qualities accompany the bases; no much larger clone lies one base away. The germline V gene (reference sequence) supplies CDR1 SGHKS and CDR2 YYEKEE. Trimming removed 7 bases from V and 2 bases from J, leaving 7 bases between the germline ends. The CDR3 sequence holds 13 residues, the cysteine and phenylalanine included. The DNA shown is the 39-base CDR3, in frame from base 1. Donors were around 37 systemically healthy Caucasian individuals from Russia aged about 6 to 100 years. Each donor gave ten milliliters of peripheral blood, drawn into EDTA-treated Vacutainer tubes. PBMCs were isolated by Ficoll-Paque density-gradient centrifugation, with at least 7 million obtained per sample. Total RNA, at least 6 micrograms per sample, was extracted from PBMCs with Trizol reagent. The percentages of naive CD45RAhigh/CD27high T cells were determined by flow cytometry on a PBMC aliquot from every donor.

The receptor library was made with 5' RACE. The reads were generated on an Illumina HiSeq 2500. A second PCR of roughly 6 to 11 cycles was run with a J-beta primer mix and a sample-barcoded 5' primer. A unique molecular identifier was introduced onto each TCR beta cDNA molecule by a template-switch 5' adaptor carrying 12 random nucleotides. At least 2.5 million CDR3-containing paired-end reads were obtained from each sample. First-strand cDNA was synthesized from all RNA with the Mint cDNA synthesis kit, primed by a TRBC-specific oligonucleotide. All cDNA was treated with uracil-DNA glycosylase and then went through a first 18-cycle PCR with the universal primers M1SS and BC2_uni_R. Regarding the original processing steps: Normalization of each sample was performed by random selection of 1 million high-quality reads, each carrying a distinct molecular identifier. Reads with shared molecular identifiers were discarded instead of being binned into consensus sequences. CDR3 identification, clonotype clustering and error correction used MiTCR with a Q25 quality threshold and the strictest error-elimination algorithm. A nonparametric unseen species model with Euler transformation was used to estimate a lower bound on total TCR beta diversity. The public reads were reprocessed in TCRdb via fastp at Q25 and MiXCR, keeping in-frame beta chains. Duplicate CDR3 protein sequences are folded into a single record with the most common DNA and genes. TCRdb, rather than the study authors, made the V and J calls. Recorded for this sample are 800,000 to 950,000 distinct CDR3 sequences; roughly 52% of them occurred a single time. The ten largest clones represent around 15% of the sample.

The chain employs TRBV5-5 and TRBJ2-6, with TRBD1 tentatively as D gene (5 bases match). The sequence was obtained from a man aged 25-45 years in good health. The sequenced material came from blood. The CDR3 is CASQGTGANVLTF. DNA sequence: TGTGCCAGCCAGGGAACTGGGGCCAACGTCCTGACTTTC.